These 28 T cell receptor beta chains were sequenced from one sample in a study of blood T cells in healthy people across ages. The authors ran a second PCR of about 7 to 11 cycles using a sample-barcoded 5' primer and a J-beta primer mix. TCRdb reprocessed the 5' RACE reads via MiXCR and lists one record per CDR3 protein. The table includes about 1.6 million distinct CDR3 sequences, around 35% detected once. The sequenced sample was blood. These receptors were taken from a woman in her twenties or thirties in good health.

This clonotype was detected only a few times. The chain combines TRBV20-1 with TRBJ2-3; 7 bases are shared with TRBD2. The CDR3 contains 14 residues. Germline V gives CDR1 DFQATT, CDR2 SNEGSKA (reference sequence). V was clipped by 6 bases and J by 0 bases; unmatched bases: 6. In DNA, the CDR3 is TGCAGTGCACCTCGGGGGGATAGCACAGATACGCAGTATTTT. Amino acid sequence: CSAPRGDSTDTQYF.

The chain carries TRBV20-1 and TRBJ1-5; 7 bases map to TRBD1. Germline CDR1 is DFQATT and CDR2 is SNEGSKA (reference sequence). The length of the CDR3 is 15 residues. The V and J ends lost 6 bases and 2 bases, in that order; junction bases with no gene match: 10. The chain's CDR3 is CSATRRQGGNQPQHF. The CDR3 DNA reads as TGCAGTGCCACCCGGCGACAGGGAGGCAATCAGCCCCAGCATTTT.

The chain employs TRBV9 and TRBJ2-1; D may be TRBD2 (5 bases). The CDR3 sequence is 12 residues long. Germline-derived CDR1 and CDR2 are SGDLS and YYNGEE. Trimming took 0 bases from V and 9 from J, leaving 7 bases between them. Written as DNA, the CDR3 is TGTGCCAGCAGCGTAGGGGGAGCTGAGCAGTTCTTC. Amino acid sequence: CASSVGGAEQFF.

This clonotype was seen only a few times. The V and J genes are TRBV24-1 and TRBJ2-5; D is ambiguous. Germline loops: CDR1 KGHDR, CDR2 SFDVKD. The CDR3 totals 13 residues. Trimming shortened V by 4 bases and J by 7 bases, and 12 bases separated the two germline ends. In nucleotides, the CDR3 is TGTGCCACCAGTGACAGCCCGACGGGGACCCAGTACTTC. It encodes CATSDSPTGTQYF.

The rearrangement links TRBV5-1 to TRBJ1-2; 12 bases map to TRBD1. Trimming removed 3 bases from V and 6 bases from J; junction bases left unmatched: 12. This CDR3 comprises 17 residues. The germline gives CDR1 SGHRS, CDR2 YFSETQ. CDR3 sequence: CASSSYRDRGHSDGYTF. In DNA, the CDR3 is TGCGCCAGCAGCTCATACCGGGACAGGGGGCATAGCGATGGCTACACCTTC.

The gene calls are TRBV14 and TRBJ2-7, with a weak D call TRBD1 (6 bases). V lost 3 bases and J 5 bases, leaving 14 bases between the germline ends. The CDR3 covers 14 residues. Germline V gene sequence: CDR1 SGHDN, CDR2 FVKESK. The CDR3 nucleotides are TGTGCCAGCAGCCAGTTAAACAGGGATAACGAGCAGTACTTC. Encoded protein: CASSQLNRDNEQYF.

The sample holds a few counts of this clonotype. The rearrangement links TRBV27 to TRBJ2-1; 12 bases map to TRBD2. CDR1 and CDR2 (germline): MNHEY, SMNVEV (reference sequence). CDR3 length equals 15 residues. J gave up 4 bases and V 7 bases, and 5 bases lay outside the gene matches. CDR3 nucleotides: TGTGCCAGCAATCCGGGACTAGCGGGTTACAATGAGCAGTTCTTC. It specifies CASNPGLAGYNEQFF.

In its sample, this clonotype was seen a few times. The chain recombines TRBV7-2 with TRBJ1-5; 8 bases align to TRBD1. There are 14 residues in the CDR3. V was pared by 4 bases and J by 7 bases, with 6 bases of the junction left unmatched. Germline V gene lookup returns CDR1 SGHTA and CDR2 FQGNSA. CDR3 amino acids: CASSSDRGPQPQHF. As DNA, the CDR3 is TGTGCCAGCAGCTCCGACAGGGGTCCGCAGCCCCAGCATTTT.

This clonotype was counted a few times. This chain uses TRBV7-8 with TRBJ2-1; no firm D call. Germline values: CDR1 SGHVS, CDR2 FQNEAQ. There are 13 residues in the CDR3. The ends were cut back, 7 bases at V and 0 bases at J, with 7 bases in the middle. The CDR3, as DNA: TGTGCCAGCAAGGAGAGCTCCTACAATGAGCAGTTCTTC. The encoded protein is CASKESSYNEQFF.

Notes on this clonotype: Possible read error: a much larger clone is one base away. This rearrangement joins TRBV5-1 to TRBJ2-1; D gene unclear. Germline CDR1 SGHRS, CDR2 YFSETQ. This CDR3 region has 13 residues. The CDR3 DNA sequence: TGCGCCAGCAGCTTGGTAGTACTGGGTGAGCAGTTATTC. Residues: CASSLVVLGEQLF.

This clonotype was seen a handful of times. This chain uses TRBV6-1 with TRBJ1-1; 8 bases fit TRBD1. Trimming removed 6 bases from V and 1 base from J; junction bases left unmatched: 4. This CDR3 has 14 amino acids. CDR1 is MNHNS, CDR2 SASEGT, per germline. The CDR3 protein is CASRGQVSNTEAFF. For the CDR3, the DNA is TGTGCCAGCAGGGGACAGGTTTCGAACACTGAAGCTTTCTTT.

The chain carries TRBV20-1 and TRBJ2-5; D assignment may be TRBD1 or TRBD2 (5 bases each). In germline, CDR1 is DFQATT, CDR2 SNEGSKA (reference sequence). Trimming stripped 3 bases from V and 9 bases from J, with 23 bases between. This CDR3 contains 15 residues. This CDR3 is CSASTGTQLPHAQYF. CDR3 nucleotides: TGCAGTGCTAGTACCGGGACCCAGCTCCCTCACGCCCAGTACTTC.

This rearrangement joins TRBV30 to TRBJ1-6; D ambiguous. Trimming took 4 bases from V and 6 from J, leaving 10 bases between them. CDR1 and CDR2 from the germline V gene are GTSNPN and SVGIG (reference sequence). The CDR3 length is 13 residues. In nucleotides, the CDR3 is TGTGCCTGGACTTGGGCAGTTAATTCACCCCTCCACTTT. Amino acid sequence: CAWTWAVNSPLHF.

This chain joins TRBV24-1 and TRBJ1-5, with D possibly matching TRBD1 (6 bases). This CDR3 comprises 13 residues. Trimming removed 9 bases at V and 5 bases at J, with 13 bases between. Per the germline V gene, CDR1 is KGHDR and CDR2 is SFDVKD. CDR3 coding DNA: TGTGCCACCGAGGGGGGGCCGTATCAGCCCCAGCATTTT. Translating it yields CATEGGPYQPQHF.

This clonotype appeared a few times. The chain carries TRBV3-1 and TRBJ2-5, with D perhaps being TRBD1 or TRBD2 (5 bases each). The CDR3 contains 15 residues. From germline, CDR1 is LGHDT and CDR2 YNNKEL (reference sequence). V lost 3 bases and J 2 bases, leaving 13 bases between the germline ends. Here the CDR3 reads CASSQTGTGQETQYF. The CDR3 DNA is TGTGCCAGCAGCCAGACCGGGACCGGACAAGAGACCCAGTACTTC.

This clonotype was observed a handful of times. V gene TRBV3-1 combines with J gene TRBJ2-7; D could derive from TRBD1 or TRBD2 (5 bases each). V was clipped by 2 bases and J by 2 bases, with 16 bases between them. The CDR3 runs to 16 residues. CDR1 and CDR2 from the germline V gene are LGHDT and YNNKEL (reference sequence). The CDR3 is CASSQYPRESPYEQYF. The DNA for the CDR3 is TGTGCCAGCAGCCAATATCCCAGGGAGAGTCCCTACGAGCAGTACTTC.

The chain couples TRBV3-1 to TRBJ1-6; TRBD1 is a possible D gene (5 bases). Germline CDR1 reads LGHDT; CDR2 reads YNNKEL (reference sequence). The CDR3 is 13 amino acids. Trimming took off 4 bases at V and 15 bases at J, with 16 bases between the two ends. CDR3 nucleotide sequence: TGTGCCAGCAGCCCGGCCGGGGCCTCGCGCCTCCACTTT. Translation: CASSPAGASRLHF.

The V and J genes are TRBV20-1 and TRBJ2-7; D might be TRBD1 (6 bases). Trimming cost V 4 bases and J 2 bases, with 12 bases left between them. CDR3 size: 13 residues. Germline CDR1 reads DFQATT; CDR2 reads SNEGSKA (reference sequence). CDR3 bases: TGCAGTGCTATGCAGGGGCAGCCCTACGAGCAGTACTTC. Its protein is CSAMQGQPYEQYF.

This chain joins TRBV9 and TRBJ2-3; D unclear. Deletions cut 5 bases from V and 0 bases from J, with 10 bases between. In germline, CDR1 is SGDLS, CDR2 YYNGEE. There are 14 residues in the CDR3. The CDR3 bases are TGTGCCAGCAGTATTTTGACTAGCACAGATACGCAGTATTTT. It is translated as CASSILTSTDTQYF.

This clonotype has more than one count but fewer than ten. CDR3 bases: TGTGCCAGCAGCCGCACTAGCGGGACCCACAATGAGCAGTTCTTC. Translating gives CASSRTSGTHNEQFF. The rearrangement uses TRBV6-5 and TRBJ2-1; TRBD2 matches 10 bases. This CDR3 is built from 15 residues. Germline V gives CDR1 MNHEY, CDR2 SVGAGI. V shed 6 bases and J 5 bases; nucleotides not matched to a gene: 7.

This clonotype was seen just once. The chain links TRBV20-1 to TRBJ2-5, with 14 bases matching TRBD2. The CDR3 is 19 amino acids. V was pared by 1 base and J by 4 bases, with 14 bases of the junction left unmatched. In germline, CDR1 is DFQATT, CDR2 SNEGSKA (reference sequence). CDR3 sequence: CSARGWGGTSGRMGETQYF. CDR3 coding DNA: TGCAGTGCTAGAGGGTGGGGAGGGACTAGCGGGAGAATGGGAGAGACCCAGTACTTC.

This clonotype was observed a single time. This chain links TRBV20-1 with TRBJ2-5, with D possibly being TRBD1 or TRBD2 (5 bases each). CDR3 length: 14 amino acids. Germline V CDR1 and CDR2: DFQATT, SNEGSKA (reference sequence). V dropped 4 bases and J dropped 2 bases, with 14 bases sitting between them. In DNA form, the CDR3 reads TGCAGTGCTACCTTGTCCGGGGCACAAGAGACCCAGTACTTC. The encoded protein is CSATLSGAQETQYF.

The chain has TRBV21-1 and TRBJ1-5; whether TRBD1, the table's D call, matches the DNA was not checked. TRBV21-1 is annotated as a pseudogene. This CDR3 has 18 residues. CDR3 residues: CASSGRDRPRPSGQPQHF. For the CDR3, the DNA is TGTGCCAGCTCGGGGAGGGACAGGCCTCGACCGTCGGGTCAGCCCCAGCATTTT.

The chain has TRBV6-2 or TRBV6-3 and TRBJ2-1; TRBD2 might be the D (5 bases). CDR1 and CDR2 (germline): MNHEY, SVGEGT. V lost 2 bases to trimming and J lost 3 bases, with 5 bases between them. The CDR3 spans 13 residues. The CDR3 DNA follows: TGTGCCAGCAGTTACCGGGGCTACAATGAGCAGTTCTTC. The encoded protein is CASSYRGYNEQFF.

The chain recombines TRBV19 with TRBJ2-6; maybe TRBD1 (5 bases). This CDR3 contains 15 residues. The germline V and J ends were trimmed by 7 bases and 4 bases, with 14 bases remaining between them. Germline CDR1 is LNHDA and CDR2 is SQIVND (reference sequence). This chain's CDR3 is CASTDTSAGANVLTF. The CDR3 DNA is TGTGCCAGTACGGACACATCTGCCGGGGCCAACGTCCTGACTTTC.

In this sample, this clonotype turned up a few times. The CDR3 loop reads CASSQLTSVFTDTQYF. The CDR3 DNA sequence: TGCGCCAGCAGCCAACTGACTAGCGTTTTCACAGATACGCAGTATTTT. The chain couples TRBV4-1 to TRBJ2-3, with 8 nucleotides matching TRBD2. The CDR3 extends over 16 amino acids. The germline V gene has CDR1 MGHRA and CDR2 YSYEKL. Trimming at V came to 2 bases and at J to 2 bases, leaving 6 bases not matched to a gene.

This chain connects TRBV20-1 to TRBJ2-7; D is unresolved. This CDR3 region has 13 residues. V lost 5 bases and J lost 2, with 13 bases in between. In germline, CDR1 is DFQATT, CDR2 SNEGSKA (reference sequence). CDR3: CSAFHAVTYEQYF. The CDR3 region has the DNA TGCAGTGCTTTCCACGCTGTTACCTACGAGCAGTACTTC.

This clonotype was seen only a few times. The CDR3 protein is CASSLFNLRDSINYGYTF. CDR3 sequence (DNA): TGTGCCAGCAGCTTGTTCAACCTCCGGGACAGCATTAACTATGGCTACACCTTC. The rearrangement joins TRBV5-5 to TRBJ1-2; TRBD1 aligns across 7 bases. This CDR3 comprises 18 residues. V shed 1 base, J shed 1 base, and the junction held 13 bases outside the gene matches. Germline V gives CDR1 SGHKS, CDR2 YYEKEE (reference sequence).